The rows below give T cell receptor beta chains drawn from one sample of a study of radiotherapy plus CTLA-4 blockade in lung cancer. Sequenced by immunoSEQ multiplex PCR; TCRdb stores in-frame clones only, minus some. The repertoire includes about 76,000 clones, 78% of them detected once, and approximately 24% sits in the top ten. The specimen was peripheral blood, collected from a patient treated with radiotherapy plus ipilimumab. Receptors originate from a human donor with non-small cell lung cancer whose response to radiotherapy plus ipilimumab could not be evaluated. Some clones in this sample may be carry-over from other donors' samples. CDR3s include the opening cysteine and the closing phenylalanine or tryptophan.

V	J	CDR3
TRBV6-1	TRBJ2-5	CASSVQGLQETQYF
TRBV6-6	TRBJ1-1	CASRQGTQPFF
TRBV19	TRBJ1-5	CASTRTSRGSNQPQHF
TRBV7-9	TRBJ1-6	CASMASGRDSPLHF
TRBV5-1	TRBJ1-2	CASSWDRGADYGYTF
TRBV29-1	TRBJ2-7	CSASGTNSYEQYF
TRBV28	TRBJ2-3	CASSFPGRRQGASGPTDTQYF
TRBV7-3	TRBJ2-2	CASSLYTGTGAGELFF
TRBV4-1	TRBJ2-7	CASSPGQGPTYEQYF
TRBV6-1	TRBJ2-7	CASNQGVGEQYF
TRBV13	TRBJ2-7	CASSLRLDERNYEQYF
TRBV5-1	TRBJ2-2	CASSQAGGSNTGELFF
TRBV27	TRBJ2-3	CASSLGAYATQYF
TRBV29-1	TRBJ2-1	CSVLWPEQFF
TRBV5-1	TRBJ2-3	CASSLGLEGDTQYF
TRBV6-5	TRBJ2-3	CASNEAGDTQYF
TRBV7-9	TRBJ1-4	CASSSDPGKTDEKLFF
TRBV5-4	TRBJ1-4	CASSLGRGVNEKLFF
TRBV7-6	TRBJ2-7	CASSGLAGTYEQYF
TRBV15	TRBJ2-7	CATSRQTGAGGSYEQYF
TRBV4-1	TRBJ2-3	CASAKIRTGGGDTQYF
TRBV4-1	TRBJ1-3	CASSHGTGYANTIYF
TRBV7-9	TRBJ2-7	CASSLLTGRPSYEQYF
TRBV25-1	TRBJ2-7	CASSERTPYYSYEQYF
TRBV5-1	TRBJ2-2	CASSLGQGYNGELFF
TRBV7-9	TRBJ1-4	CASSSHPGGSYEKLFF
TRBV2	TRBJ1-5	CASSDLPGQPQHF
TRBV9	TRBJ2-1	CASTGSLGGGEQFF
TRBV15	TRBJ1-5	CATSRTGLNQPQHF
TRBV10-1	TRBJ2-2	CASSGLSQGNTGELFF
TRBV6-5	TRBJ1-3	CASSYDYREGNTIYF
TRBV2	TRBJ2-5	CASNPGETQYF
TRBV6-6	TRBJ1-2	CASSYRTGINYGYTF
TRBV6-5	TRBJ2-1	CASSTQGDEQFF
TRBV5-8	TRBJ1-5	CASSFYTTEGNQPQHF
TRBV7-9	TRBJ2-1	CASSLGGSYNEQFF
TRBV7-9	TRBJ2-7	CASTAANEQYF
TRBV4-2	TRBJ1-5	CASSPMADRLNSNQPQHF
TRBV27	TRBJ1-6	CASSSLTGQGNSPLHF
TRBV4-3	TRBJ1-4	CASSQDSGAGGEKLFF
TRBV29-1	TRBJ1-2	CSVYDRGAYGYTF
TRBV4-1	TRBJ1-2	CASSQDLVRVDTF
TRBV21-1	TRBJ1-2	CASSSNRCYTF
TRBV19	TRBJ1-5	CASSRGVGRNQPQHF
TRBV5-1	TRBJ1-1	CASSLGGGENTEAFF
TRBV6-1	TRBJ2-2	CASSGRQGWVGELFF
TRBV4-1	TRBJ1-4	CASSQDVASTNEKLFF
TRBV5-4	TRBJ1-4	CASSLQGRGEKLFF
TRBV11-2	TRBJ2-5	CASSLRESSVGLGTQYF
TRBV1	NA	CTSSPRGQDYEQYF
TRBV11-3	TRBJ2-1	CASSLGLGGRDEQFF
TRBV6-1	TRBJ1-2	CASRDRARSNYGYTF